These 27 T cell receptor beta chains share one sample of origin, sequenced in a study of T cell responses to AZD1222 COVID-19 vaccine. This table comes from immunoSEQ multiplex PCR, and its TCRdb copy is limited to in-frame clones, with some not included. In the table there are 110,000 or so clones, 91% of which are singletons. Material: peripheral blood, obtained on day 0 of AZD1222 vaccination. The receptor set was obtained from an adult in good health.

CDR3 in DNA: TGTGCCAGCAGTTTAGGGGGAAACTATGGCTACACCTTC. Translation: CASSLGGNYGYTF. The chain recombines TRBV28 with TRBJ1-2; a weak D match, TRBD1 (5 bases). Per germline, CDR1 MDHEN and CDR2 SYDVKM. The CDR3 extends over 13 amino acids. The ends were cut back, 2 bases at V and 2 bases at J, with 6 bases in the middle.

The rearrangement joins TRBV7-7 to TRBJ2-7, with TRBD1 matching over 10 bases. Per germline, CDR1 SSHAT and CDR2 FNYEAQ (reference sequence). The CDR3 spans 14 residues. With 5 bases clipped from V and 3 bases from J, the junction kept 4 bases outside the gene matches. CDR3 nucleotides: TGTGCCAGCAGCCCCGGACAGGGGGTCTACGAGCAGTACTTC. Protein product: CASSPGQGVYEQYF.

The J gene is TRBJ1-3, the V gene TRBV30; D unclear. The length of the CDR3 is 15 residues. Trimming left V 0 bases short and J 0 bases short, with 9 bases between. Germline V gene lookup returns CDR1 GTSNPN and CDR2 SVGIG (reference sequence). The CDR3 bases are TGTGCCTGGAGTGTAAAAGTGAGCTCTGGAAACACCATATATTTT. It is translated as CAWSVKVSSGNTIYF.

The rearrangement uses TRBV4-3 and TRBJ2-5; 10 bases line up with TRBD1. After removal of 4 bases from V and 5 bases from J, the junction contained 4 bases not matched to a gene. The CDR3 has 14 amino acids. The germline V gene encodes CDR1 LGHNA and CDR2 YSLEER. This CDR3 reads CASSRTGGWETQYF. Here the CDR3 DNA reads TGCGCCAGCAGCCGGACAGGGGGGTGGGAGACCCAGTACTTC.

CDR3 in amino acids: CASSIDREAFF. The CDR3 DNA is TGTGCCAGTAGTATCGACAGGGAAGCTTTCTTT. The rearrangement joins TRBV19 to TRBJ1-1; D possibly corresponds to TRBD1 (6 bases). Trimming removed 3 bases from V and 8 bases from J, with 7 bases in between. The CDR3 is 11 residues long. In germline, CDR1 is LNHDA, CDR2 SQIVND (reference sequence).

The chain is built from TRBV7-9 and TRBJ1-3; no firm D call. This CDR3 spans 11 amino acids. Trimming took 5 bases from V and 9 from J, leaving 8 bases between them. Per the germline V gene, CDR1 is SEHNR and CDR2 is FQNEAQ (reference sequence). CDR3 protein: CASSNNPTIYF. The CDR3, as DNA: TGTGCCAGCAGCAACAACCCCACCATATATTTT.

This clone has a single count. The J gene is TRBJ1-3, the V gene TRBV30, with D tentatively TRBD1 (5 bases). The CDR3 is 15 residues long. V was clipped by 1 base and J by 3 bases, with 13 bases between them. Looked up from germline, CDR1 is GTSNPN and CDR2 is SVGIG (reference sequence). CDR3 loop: CAWSDAKGSGNTIYF. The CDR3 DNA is TGTGCCTGGAGTGACGCCAAGGGGAGTGGAAACACCATATATTTT. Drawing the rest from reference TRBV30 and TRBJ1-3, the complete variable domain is SQTIHQWPATLVQPVGSPLSLECTVEGTSNPNLYWYRQAAGRGLQLLFYSVGIGQISSEVPQNLSASRPQDRQFILSSKKLLLSDSGFYLCAWSDAKGSGNTIYFGEGSWLTVV.

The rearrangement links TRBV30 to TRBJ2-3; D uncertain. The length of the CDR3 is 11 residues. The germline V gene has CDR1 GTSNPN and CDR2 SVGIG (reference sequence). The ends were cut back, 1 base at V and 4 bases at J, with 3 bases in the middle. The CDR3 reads CAWSGADTQYF. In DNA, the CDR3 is TGTGCCTGGAGTGGGGCAGATACGCAGTATTTT.

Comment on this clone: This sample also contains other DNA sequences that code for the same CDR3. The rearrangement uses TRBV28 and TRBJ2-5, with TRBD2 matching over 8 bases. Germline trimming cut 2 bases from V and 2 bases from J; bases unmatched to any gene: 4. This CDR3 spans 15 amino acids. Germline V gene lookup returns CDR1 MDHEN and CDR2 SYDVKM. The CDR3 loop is CASSLLAGGQETQYF. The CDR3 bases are TGTGCCAGCAGTTTACTGGCGGGGGGACAAGAGACCCAGTACTTC.

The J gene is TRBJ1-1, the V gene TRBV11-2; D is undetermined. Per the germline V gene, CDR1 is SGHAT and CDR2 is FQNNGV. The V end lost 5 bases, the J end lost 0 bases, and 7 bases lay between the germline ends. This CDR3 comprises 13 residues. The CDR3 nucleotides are TGTGCCAGCAGCGTCTTCGTGAACACTGAAGCTTTCTTT. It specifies CASSVFVNTEAFF. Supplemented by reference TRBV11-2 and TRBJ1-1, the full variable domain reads EAGVAQSPRYKIIEKRQSVAFWCNPISGHATLYWYQQILGQGPKLLIQFQNNGVVDDSQLPKDRFSAERLKGVDSTLKIQPAKLEDSAVYLCASSVFVNTEAFFGQGTRLTVV.

CDR3 in DNA: TGCGCCAGCAGCCAAGAGGGACTGTATGGCTACACCTTC. Translating it yields CASSQEGLYGYTF. This rearrangement joins TRBV4-3 to TRBJ1-2, with D possibly being TRBD1 (5 bases). V was clipped by 0 bases and J by 5 bases, with 7 bases between them. The CDR3 length is 13 residues. Per germline, CDR1 LGHNA and CDR2 YSLEER.

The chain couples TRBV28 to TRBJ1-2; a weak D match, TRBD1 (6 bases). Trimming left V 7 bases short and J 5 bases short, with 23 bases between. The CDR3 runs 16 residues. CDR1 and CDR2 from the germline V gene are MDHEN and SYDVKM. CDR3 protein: CASTFVAGALWYGYTF. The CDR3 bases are TGTGCCAGCACCTTCGTCGCGGGGGCCCTTTGGTATGGCTACACCTTC.

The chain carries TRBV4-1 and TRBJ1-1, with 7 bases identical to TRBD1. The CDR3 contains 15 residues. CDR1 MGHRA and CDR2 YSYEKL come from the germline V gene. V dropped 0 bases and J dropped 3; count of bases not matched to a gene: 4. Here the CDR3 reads CASSQEPRGYTEAFF. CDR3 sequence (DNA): TGCGCCAGCAGCCAAGAACCCAGGGGGTACACTGAAGCTTTCTTT.

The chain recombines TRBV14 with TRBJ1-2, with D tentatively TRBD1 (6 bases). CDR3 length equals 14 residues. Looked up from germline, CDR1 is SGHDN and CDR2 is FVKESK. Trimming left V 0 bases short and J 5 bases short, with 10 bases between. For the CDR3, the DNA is TGTGCCAGCAGCCAAGATGACAGGAGATATGGCTACACCTTC. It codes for CASSQDDRRYGYTF.

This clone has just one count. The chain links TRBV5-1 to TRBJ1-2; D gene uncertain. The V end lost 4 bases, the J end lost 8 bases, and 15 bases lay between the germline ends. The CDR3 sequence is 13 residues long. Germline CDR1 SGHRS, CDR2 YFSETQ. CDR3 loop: CASSPPNRQGYTF. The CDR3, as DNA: TGCGCCAGCAGCCCGCCAAACCGGCAGGGCTACACCTTC. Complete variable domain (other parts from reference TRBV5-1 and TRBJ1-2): KAGVTQTPRYLIKTRGQQVTLSCSPISGHRSVSWYQQTPGQGLQFLFEYFSETQRNKGNFPGRFSGRQFSNSRSEMNVSTLELGDSALYLCASSPPNRQGYTFGSGTRLTVV.

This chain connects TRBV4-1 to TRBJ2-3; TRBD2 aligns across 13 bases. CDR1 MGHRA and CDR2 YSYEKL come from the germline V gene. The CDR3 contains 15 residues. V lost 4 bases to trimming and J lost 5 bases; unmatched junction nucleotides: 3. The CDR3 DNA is TGCGCCAGCAGCCTAGGACTAGCGGGGGAAGATACGCAGTATTTT. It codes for CASSLGLAGEDTQYF.

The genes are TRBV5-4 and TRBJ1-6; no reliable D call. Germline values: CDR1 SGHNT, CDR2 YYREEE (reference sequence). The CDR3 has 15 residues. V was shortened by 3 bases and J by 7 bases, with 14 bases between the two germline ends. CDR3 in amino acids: CASSSQEGRNSPLHF. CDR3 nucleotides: TGTGCCAGCAGCTCCCAGGAGGGCCGAAATTCACCCCTCCACTTT.

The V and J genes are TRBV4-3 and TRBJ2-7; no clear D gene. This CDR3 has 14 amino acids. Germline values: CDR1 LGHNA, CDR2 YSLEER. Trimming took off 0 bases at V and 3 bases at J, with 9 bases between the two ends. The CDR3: CASSQDPTYYEQYF. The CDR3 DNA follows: TGCGCCAGCAGCCAAGACCCCACGTACTACGAGCAGTACTTC.

The CDR3 coding sequence is TGTGCCAGCAGCCTAGCTTCCACGGGGAGTTACACCGGGGAGCTGTTTTTT. Encoded protein: CASSLASTGSYTGELFF. V gene TRBV3-1 (or the pseudogene TRBV3-2) combines with J gene TRBJ2-2, with D perhaps matching TRBD2 (5 bases). Trimming cost V 4 bases and J 3 bases, with 18 bases left between them. Germline V CDR1 and CDR2: LGHDT, YNNKEL (reference sequence). This CDR3 is built from 17 residues.

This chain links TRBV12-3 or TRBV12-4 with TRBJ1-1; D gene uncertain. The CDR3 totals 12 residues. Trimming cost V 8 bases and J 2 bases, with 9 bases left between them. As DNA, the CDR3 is TGTGCCAGCGGTCCTGGAAACACTGAAGCTTTCTTT. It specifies CASGPGNTEAFF.

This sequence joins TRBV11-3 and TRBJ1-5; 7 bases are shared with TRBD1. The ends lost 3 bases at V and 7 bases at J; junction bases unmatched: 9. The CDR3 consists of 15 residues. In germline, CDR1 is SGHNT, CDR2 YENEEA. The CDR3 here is CASSFSDREGQPQHF. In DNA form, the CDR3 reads TGTGCCAGCAGCTTCTCAGACAGGGAGGGGCAGCCCCAGCATTTT.

DNA for the CDR3: TGTGCTAGTGGCACAGAGACAGGGATCTACACTGAAGCTTTCTTT. Amino acid sequence: CASGTETGIYTEAFF. This sequence joins TRBV12-5 and TRBJ1-1, with TRBD1 matching over 7 bases. This CDR3 is built from 15 residues. Trimming at V came to 6 bases and at J to 3 bases, leaving 10 bases not matched to a gene. Germline lookup yields CDR1 LGHNT and CDR2 FRNRAP.

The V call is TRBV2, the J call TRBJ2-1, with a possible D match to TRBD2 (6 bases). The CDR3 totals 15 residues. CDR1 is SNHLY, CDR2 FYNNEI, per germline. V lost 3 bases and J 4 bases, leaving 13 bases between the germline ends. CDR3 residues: CASSDWRGNYNEQFF. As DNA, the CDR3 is TGTGCCAGCAGTGACTGGCGGGGTAATTACAATGAGCAGTTCTTC. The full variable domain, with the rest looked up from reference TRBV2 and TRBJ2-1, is EPEVTQTPSHQVTQMGQEVILRCVPISNHLYFYWYRQILGQKVEFLVSFYNNEISEKSEIFDDQFSVERPDGSNFTLKIRSTKLEDSAMYFCASSDWRGNYNEQFFGPGTRLTVL.

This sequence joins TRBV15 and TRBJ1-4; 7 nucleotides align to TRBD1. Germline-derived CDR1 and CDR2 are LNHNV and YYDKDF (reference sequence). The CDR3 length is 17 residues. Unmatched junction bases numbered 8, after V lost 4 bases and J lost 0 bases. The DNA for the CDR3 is TGTGCCACCAGCACAAAACAGGGGTTAGCAACTAATGAAAAACTGTTTTTT. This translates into CATSTKQGLATNEKLFF. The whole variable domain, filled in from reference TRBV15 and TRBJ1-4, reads DAMVIQNPRYQVTQFGKPVTLSCSQTLNHNVMYWYQQKSSQAPKLLFHYYDKDFNNEADTPDNFQSRRPNTSFCFLDIRSPGLGDTAMYLCATSTKQGLATNEKLFFGSGTQLSVL.

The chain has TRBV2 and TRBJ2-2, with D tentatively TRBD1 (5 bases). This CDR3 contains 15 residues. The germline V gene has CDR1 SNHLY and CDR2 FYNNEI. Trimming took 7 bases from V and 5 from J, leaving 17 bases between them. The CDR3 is CASTPGSSRTGELFF. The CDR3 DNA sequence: TGTGCCAGCACCCCAGGGTCATCACGAACCGGGGAGCTGTTTTTT.

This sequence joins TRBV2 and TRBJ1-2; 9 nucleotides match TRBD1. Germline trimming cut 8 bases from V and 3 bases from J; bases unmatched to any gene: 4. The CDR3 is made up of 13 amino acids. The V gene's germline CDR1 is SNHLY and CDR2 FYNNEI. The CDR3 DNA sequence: TGTGCCAGCCGGGACAGGGCCGACTATGGCTACACCTTC. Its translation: CASRDRADYGYTF.

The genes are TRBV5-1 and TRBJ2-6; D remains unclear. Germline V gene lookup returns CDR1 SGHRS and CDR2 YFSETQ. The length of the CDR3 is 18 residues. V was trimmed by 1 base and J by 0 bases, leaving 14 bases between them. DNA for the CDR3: TGCGCCAGCAGCTTGCTGACAACCCCGACCTCTGGGGCCAACGTCCTGACTTTC. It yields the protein CASSLLTTPTSGANVLTF.